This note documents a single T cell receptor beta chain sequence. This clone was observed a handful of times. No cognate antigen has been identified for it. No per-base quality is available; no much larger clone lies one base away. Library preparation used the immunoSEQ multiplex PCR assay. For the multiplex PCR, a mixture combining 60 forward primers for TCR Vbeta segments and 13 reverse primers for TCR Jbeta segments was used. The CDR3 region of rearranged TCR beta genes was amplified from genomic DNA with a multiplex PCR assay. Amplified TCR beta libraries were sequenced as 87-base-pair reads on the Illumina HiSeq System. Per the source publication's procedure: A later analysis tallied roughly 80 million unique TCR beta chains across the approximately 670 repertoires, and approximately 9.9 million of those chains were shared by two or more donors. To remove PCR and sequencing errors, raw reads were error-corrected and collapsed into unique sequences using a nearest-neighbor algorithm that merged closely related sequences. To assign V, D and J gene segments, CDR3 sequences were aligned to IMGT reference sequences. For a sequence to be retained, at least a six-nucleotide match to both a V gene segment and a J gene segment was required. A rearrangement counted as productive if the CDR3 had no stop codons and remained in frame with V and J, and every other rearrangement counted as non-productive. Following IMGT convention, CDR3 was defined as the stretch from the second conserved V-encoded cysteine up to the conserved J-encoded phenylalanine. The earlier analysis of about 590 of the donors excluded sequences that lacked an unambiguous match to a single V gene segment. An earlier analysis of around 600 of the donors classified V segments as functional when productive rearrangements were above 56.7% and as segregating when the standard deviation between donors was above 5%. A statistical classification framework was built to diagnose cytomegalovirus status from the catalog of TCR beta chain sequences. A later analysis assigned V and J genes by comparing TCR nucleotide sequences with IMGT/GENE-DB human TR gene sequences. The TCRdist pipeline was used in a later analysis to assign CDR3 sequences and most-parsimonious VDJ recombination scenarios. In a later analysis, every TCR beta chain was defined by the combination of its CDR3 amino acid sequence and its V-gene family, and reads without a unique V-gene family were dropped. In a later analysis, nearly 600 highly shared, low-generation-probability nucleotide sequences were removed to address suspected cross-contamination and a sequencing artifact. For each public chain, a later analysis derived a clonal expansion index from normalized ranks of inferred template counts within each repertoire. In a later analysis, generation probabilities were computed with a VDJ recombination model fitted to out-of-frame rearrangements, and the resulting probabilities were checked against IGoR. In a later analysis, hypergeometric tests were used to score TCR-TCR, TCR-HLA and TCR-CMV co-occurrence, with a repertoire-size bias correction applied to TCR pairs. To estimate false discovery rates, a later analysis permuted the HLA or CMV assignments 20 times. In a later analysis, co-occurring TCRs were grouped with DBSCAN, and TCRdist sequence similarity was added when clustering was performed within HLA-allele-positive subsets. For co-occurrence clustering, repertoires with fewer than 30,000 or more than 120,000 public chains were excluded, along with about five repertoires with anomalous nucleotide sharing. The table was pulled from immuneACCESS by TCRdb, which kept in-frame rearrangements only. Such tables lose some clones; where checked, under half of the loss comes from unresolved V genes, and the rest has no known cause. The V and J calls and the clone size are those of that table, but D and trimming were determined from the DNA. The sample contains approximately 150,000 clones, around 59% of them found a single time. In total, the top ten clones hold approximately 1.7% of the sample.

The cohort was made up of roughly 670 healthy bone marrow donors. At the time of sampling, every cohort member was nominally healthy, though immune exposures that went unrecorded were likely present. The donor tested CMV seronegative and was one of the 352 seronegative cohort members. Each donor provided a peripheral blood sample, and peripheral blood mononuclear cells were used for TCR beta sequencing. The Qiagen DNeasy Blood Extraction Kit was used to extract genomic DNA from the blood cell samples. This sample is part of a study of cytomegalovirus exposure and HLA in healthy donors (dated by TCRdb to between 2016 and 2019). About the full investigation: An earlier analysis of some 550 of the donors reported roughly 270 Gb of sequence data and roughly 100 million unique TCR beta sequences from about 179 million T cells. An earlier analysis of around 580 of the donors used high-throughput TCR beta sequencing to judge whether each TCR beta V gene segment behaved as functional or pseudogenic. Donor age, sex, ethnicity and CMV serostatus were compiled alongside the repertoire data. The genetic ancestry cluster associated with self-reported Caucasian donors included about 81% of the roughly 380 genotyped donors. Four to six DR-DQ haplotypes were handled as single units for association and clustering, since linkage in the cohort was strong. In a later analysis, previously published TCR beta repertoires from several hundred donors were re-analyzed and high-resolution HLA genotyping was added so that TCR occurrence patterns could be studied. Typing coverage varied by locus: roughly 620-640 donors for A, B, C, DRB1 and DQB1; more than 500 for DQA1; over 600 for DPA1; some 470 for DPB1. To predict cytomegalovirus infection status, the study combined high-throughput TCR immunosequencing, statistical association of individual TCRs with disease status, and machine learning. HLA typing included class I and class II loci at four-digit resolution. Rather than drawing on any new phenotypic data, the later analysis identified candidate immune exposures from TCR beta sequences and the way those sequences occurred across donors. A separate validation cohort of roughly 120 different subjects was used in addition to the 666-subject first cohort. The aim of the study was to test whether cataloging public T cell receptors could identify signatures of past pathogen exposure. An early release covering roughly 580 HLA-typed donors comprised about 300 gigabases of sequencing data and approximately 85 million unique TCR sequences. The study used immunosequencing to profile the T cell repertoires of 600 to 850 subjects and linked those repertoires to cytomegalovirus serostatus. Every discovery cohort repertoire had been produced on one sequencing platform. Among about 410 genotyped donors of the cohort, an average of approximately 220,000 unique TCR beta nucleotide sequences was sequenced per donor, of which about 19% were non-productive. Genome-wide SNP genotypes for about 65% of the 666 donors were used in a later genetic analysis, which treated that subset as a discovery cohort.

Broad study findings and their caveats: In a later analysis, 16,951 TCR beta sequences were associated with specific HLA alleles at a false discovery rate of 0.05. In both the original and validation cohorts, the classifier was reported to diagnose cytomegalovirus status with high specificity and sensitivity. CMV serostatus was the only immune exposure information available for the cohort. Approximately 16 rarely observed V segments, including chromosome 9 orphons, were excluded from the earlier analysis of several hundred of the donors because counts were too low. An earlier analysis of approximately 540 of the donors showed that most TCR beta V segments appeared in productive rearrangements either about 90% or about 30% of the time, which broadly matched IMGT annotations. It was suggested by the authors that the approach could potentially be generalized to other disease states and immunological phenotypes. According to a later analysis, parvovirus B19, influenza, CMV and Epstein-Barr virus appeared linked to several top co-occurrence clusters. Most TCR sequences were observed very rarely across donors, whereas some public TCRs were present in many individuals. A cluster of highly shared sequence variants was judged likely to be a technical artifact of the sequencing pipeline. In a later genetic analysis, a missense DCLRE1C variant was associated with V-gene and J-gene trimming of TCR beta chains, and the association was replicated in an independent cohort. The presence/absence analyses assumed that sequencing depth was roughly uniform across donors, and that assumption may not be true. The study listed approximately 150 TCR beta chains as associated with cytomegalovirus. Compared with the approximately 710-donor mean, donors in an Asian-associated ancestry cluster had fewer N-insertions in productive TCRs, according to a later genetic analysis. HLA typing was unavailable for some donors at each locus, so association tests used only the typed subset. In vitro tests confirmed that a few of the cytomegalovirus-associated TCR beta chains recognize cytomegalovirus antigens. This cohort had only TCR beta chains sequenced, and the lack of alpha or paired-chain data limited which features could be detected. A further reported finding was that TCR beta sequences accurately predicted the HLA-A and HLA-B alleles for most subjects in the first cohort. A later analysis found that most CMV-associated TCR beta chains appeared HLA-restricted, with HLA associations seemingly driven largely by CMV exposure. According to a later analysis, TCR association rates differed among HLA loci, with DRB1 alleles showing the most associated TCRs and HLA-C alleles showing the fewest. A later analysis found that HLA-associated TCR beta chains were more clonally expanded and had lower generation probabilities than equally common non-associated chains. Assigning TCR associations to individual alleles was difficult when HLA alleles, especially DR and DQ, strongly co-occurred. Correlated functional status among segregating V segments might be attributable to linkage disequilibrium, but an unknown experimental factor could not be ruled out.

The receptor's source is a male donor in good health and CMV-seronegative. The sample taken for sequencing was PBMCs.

The CDR3 protein is CSVGVAGGNTDTQYF. The DNA sequence is given as TGCAGCGTCGGCGTAGCGGGGGGGAACACAGATACGCAGTATTTT. This chain is built from TRBV29-1 and TRBJ2-3; 11 bases in the junction line up with TRBD2. The CDR3, cysteine through phenylalanine, is 15 amino acids long. Only the CDR3 part of the read is kept: 45 bases, read in frame from the first base. From a lookup of the germline V gene, CDR1 and CDR2 are SQVTM and ANQGSEA. V is trimmed back by 6 bases and J by 2 bases, and the junction contains 7 bases that no gene match accounts for.